Listed below are T cell receptor beta chains from one sample, sequenced in a study of blood T cell repertoires in COVID-19. Here immunoSEQ multiplex PCR was the method, and the copy in TCRdb shows in-frame clones only, minus some. Counted here are tens of thousands of clones, approximately 84% occurring once; the ten biggest clones make up around 32%. The sequenced sample consisted of peripheral blood. The receptors come from a man at least 80 years old with active or convalescent COVID-19. Both conserved end residues are part of each CDR3. D genes are given only for firm matches. The size of a clone is reported for some rows only, either as once, few or many, or as a class for expanded clones.

TRBJ2-3 TRBV5-5 once TRBD2 CASSFAGRSSDTQYF TGTGCCAGCAGCTTCGCCGGGAGGAGTTCAGATACGCAGTATTTT
TRBJ1-1 TRBV7-6 - TRBD1 CASSLDRGRLAEAFF TGTGCCAGCAGCTTGGACAGGGGCCGTTTGGCTGAAGCTTTCTTT
TRBJ2-3 TRBV3-1/TRBV3-2 - - CASSQDPAVDYGTDTQYF TGTGCCAGCAGCCAAGACCCGGCGGTGGACTATGGCACAGATACGCAGTATTTT
TRBJ2-6 TRBV4-2 - TRBD1 CASSPTDRDGGGANVLTF TGTGCCAGCAGCCCCACGGACAGGGACGGTGGCGGGGCCAACGTCCTGACTTTC
TRBJ2-2 TRBV29-1 - - CSVEGGGGELFF TGCAGCGTTGAAGGGGGCGGCGGGGAGCTGTTTTTT
TRBJ1-1 TRBV7-6 - - CASSSDTRNTEAFF TGTGCCAGCAGCTCAGACACGAGAAACACTGAAGCTTTCTTT
TRBJ1-5 TRBV12-5 once - CASGTDFSNQPQHF TGTGCTAGTGGCACGGACTTTAGCAATCAGCCCCAGCATTTT
TRBJ2-2 TRBV7-6 - TRBD2 CASSVSTLGTTFGELFF TGTGCCAGCAGCGTTAGCACATTAGGGACTACGTTCGGGGAGCTGTTTTTT
TRBJ2-7 TRBV6-2/TRBV6-3 - TRBD1 CASSHSDRETYF TGTGCCAGCAGCCATTCGGACAGGGAGACGTACTTC
TRBJ2-7 TRBV7-9 - - CASTPNTGYEQYF TGTGCCAGCACGCCCAACACGGGATACGAGCAGTACTTC
TRBJ2-3 TRBV4-2 - TRBD1 CASSQLKGGAADTQYF TGTGCCAGCAGCCAGCTCAAAGGGGGCGCGGCGGATACGCAGTATTTT
TRBJ2-7 TRBV19 once - CASSSKQGGPGYEQYF TGTGCCAGTAGTAGCAAACAGGGCGGGCCGGGGTACGAGCAGTACTTC
TRBJ2-1 TRBV6-2/TRBV6-3 - TRBD1 CATNPGTGLYNEQFF TGTGCCACCAACCCCGGGACAGGGCTCTACAATGAGCAGTTCTTC
TRBJ2-7 TRBV19 - - CASSIGTASYEQYF TGTGCCAGTAGTATAGGGACAGCCTCCTACGAGCAGTACTTC
TRBJ2-3 TRBV9 - TRBD2 CASSSGLAEDTQYF TGTGCCAGCAGCTCCGGACTAGCGGAGGATACGCAGTATTTT
TRBJ1-2 TRBV4-1 - - CASSQGSGDSYGYTF TGCGCCAGCAGCCAAGGTTCAGGGGATAGTTATGGCTACACCTTC
TRBJ1-3 TRBV5-1 - TRBD1 CASRQQGAGGNTIYF TGCGCCAGCAGACAACAGGGGGCTGGGGGAAACACCATATATTTT
TRBJ2-3 TRBV1 - - CTSSQPSGNTSGVILYTDTQYF TGCACCAGCAGCCAACCGTCGGGGAATACTAGCGGGGTCATCCTTTACACAGATACGCAGTATTTT
TRBJ1-2 TRBV12-2 - - CASRLGTVHGYTF TGTGCAAGTCGCTTAGGTACAGTGCATGGCTACACCTTC
TRBJ2-2 TRBV7-2 - TRBD2 CASSFKGGGELFF TGTGCCAGCAGCTTCAAGGGAGGGGGGGAGCTGTTTTTT
TRBJ2-5 TRBV20-1 - TRBD2 CSGLGETQYF TGCAGCGGACTAGGAGAGACCCAGTACTTC
TRBJ2-2 TRBV19 - - CASTPRGGAGVLFF TGTGCCAGTACCCCGAGGGGGGGGGCGGGTGTGCTGTTTTTT
TRBJ1-2 TRBV4-2 - - CASSHDRRGYGYTF TGTGCCAGCAGCCATGACAGGCGAGGCTATGGCTACACCTTC
TRBJ2-7 TRBV6-5 - - CASKYLRQEDYEQYF TGTGCCAGCAAATATCTCCGGCAGGAAGACTACGAGCAGTACTTC
TRBJ2-7 TRBV7-8 - TRBD2 CASSPRGGPSYEQYF TGTGCCAGCAGCCCCCGGGGGGGCCCCTCCTACGAGCAGTACTTC
TRBJ2-3 TRBV10-3 few - CAISESVAENTDTQYF TGTGCCATCAGTGAGTCGGTAGCGGAGAACACAGATACGCAGTATTTT
TRBJ2-5 TRBV27 - TRBD2 CASSLVSGGPQETQYF TGTGCCAGCAGTTTAGTTAGCGGGGGGCCCCAAGAGACCCAGTACTTC
TRBJ1-1 TRBV7-8 once - CASSLEAVMNTEAFF TGTGCCAGCAGCTTAGAGGCGGTAATGAACACTGAAGCTTTCTTT
TRBJ2-1 TRBV3-1/TRBV3-2 - - CASSHLSVGEQFF TGTGCCAGCAGCCATCTTTCCGTCGGGGAGCAGTTCTTC
TRBJ1-2 TRBV25-1 - - CATLWGSYGYTF TGTGCCACCCTTTGGGGCTCCTATGGCTACACCTTC
TRBJ1-2 TRBV4-3 - - CASSPRGRGYGYTF TGCGCCAGCAGCCCACGGGGTCGCGGCTATGGCTACACCTTC
TRBJ2-7 TRBV6-6 - TRBD1 CASRGQGVDEQYF TGTGCCAGCAGGGGACAGGGGGTCGACGAGCAGTACTTC
TRBJ2-1 TRBV29-1 - TRBD1 CSAPGPQGASNEQFF TGCAGCGCCCCTGGGCCACAGGGGGCTTCGAATGAGCAGTTCTTC
TRBJ1-5 TRBV6-2/TRBV6-3 few - CASSSDRLGQPQHF TGTGCCAGCAGTTCAGACAGGCTGGGTCAGCCCCAGCATTTT
TRBJ1-1 TRBV3-1/TRBV3-2 - - CASSRGPPNTEAFF TGTGCCAGCAGCCGGGGGCCACCGAACACTGAAGCTTTCTTT
TRBJ2-7 TRBV7-6 once TRBD2 CASSLDSSGGFSEQYF TGTGCCAGCAGCTTAGATTCCAGCGGGGGTTTTAGCGAGCAGTACTTC
TRBJ1-1 TRBV3-1/TRBV3-2 - - CASSRAAGVRTEAFF TGTGCCAGCAGCAGAGCGGCCGGGGTTAGAACTGAAGCTTTCTTT
TRBJ2-4 TRBV5-1 - - CASSLQGLENIQYF TGCGCCAGCAGCTTACAGGGCCTTGAAAACATTCAGTACTTC
TRBJ2-3 TRBV2 few - CASRDIDITDTQYF TGTGCCAGCCGGGACATCGACATCACAGATACGCAGTATTTT
TRBJ1-2 TRBV6-6 few - CASSYEGFGGYTF TGTGCCAGCAGTTACGAGGGTTTTGGGGGCTACACCTTC
TRBJ1-2 TRBV20-1 - - CSASKGGYGYTF TGCAGTGCTAGTAAGGGAGGCTATGGCTACACCTTC
TRBJ2-7 TRBV5-1 - TRBD2 CASSFETSGAYEQYF TGCGCCAGCAGCTTCGAGACTAGCGGGGCCTACGAGCAGTACTTC
TRBJ1-4 TRBV11-1 once TRBD1 CASSWGQQSEKLFF TGTGCCAGCAGCTGGGGACAGCAAAGTGAAAAACTGTTTTTT
TRBJ1-3 TRBV18 - - CASSPLDRGDTIYF TGTGCCAGCTCACCCCTGGACAGAGGTGACACCATATATTTT
TRBJ2-1 TRBV9 - TRBD2 CASSSSGGTYNEQFF TGTGCCAGCAGCTCTAGCGGGGGGACTTACAATGAGCAGTTCTTC
TRBJ2-6 TRBV4-3 - - CASSQTGSGANVLTF TGCGCCAGCAGCCAAACAGGGTCTGGGGCCAACGTCCTGACTTTC
TRBJ2-4 TRBV3-1/TRBV3-2 - TRBD2 CASSQAPETAGGLAKNIQYF TGTGCCAGCAGCCAAGCGCCGGAGACAGCGGGAGGCTTAGCCAAAAACATTCAGTACTTC
TRBJ1-2 TRBV4-3 - - CASSQVPTEPRDGYTF TGCGCCAGCAGCCAAGTCCCGACAGAACCACGGGATGGCTACACCTTC
TRBJ2-3 TRBV29-1 - TRBD1 CSSNIISRDRAQYF TGCAGCTCAAATATCATTAGCCGGGACAGGGCGCAGTATTTT
TRBJ2-1 TRBV6-5 - TRBD1 CASSYEGAPLVDEQFF TGTGCCAGCAGTTACGAGGGGGCCCCCCTGGTGGATGAGCAGTTCTTC
TRBJ2-2 TRBV4-3 - - CASSQETFSAGELFF TGCGCCAGCAGCCAAGAGACATTTTCGGCCGGGGAGCTGTTTTTT
TRBJ1-1 TRBV7-2 - - CASSLSGGVATEAFF TGTGCCAGCAGCTTAAGTGGGGGGGTGGCCACTGAAGCTTTCTTT
TRBJ1-1 TRBV7-9 - - CASSLAIEAEAFF TGTGCCAGCAGCTTAGCTATAGAGGCTGAAGCTTTCTTT
TRBJ2-5 TRBV19 once - CASKDPAAHQETQYF TGTGCCAGTAAAGACCCGGCGGCCCACCAAGAGACCCAGTACTTC
TRBJ2-7 TRBV18 once - CASSSRARVYEQYF TGTGCCAGCTCATCCAGGGCCAGGGTCTACGAGCAGTACTTC